The rows below give T cell receptor beta chains drawn from one sample of a study of CD8 T cells in ankylosing spondylitis. TCRdb analysed the 5' RACE reads with MiXCR anew, one entry per CDR3 protein. The table shows some 840,000 distinct CDR3 sequences, with roughly 12% occurring only once. The sequenced sample consisted of blood, either unsorted or a sorted T cell fraction (not recorded which). Source of these receptors: a male donor with ankylosing spondylitis. Each CDR3 is given with its conserved first and last residue. The order of the fields is clone size, D gene, V gene, J gene, CDR3 protein. A D gene is named only where the DNA matches it firmly. Clone size is shown for a subset of rows, as once, few, many or a class of expanded clone.

NA,NA,TRBV7-8,TRBJ2-7,CASSFSGVIYEQYF
few,NA,TRBV29-1,TRBJ2-7,CSVREGAREQYF
many,NA,TRBV20-1,TRBJ2-1,CSAPRALDNEQFF
few,NA,TRBV7-2,TRBJ2-7,CASSLFGREQYF
many,NA,TRBV7-3,TRBJ1-3,CASSLVPGLRGNTIYF
NA,TRBD1,TRBV20-1,TRBJ1-2,CSARGNRGFYGYTF
many,TRBD2,TRBV20-1,TRBJ2-1,CSAGLADLIGNEQFF
NA,NA,TRBV10-3,TRBJ1-6,CATRSPSGSPLHF
NA,NA,TRBV10-2,TRBJ2-7,CASSERQGGVYEQYF
few,NA,TRBV7-2,TRBJ2-7,CASSLGGLAVKQYF
NA,TRBD2,TRBV5-1,TRBJ2-5,CASSEGLAGETQYF
few,TRBD2,TRBV28,TRBJ2-3,CASGGGSSTDTQYF
NA,NA,TRBV20-1,TRBJ1-6,CSARLERGGSYNSPLHF
many,TRBD1,TRBV20-1,TRBJ1-2,CSARDQGGGYGYTF
many,NA,TRBV7-2,TRBJ1-2,CASSLGLGRNYGYTF
NA,TRBD1,TRBV5-1,TRBJ2-7,CASSRTGAASEQYF
once,NA,TRBV5-4,TRBJ2-3,CASSSGPAYTLTDTQYF
few,NA,TRBV4-2,TRBJ1-2,CASSQDSESPYGYTF
many,NA,TRBV7-2,TRBJ2-7,CASSLVVRDYEQYF
NA,TRBD2,TRBV20-1,TRBJ2-1,CSAISGTTFIYEQFF
many,NA,TRBV4-2,TRBJ1-1,CASSLDRAGGTEAFF
NA,NA,TRBV20-1,TRBJ2-5,CSAIQVNRQETQYF
NA,NA,TRBV7-9,TRBJ1-1,CASNKQVNTEAFF
many,NA,TRBV3-1,TRBJ2-1,CASSQGGAGEQFF
once,NA,TRBV2,TRBJ1-1,CASSDLGRRAFF
NA,TRBD1,TRBV5-1,TRBJ1-1,CASTPQGRGNTEAFF
NA,TRBD1,TRBV7-6,TRBJ2-1,CASSRAGTDYNEQFF
NA,NA,TRBV27,TRBJ1-1,CASSFAGHQNTEAFF
NA,NA,TRBV29-1,TRBJ2-1,CSVAYRAIQRNEQFF
few,NA,TRBV5-1,TRBJ2-7,CASSLGDFNYEQYF
many,NA,TRBV18,TRBJ2-7,CASSPPGTYEQYF
NA,NA,TRBV15,TRBJ1-6,CATSRGAGEGSPLHF
few,TRBD2,TRBV12-3/TRBV12-4,TRBJ2-1,CASSPGLAGGREQFF
many,TRBD2,TRBV20-1,TRBJ2-1,CSARDPGLDNEQFF